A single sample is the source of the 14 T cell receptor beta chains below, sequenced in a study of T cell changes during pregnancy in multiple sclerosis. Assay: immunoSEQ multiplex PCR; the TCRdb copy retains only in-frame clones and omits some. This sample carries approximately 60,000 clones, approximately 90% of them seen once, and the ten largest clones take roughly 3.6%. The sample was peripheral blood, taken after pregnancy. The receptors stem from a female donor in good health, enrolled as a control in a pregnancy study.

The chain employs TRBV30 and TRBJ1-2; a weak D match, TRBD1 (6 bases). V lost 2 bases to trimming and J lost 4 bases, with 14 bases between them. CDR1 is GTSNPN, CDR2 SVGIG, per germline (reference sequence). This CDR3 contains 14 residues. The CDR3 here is CAWSKDSLPYGYTF. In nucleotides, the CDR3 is TGTGCCTGGAGTAAGGACAGCCTACCCTATGGCTACACCTTC.

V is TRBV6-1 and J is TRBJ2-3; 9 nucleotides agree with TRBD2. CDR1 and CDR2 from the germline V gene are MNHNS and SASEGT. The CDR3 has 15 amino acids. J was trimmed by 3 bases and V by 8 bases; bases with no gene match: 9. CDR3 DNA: TGTGCCAGCTTAAGCGGGAGGCTCGGGACAGATACGCAGTATTTT. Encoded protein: CASLSGRLGTDTQYF.

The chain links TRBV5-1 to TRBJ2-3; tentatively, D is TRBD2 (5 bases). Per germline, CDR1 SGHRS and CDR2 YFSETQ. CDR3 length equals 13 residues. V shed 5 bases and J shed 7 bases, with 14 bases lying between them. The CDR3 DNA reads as TGCGCCAGCAGAGGAGCGGTCGTGAATACGCAGTATTTT. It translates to CASRGAVVNTQYF.

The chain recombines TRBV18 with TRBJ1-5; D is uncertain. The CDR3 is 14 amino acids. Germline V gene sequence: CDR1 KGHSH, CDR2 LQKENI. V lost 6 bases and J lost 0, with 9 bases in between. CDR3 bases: TGTGCCAGCTCCCCTTCCGTTAGCAATCAGCCCCAGCATTTT. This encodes CASSPSVSNQPQHF.

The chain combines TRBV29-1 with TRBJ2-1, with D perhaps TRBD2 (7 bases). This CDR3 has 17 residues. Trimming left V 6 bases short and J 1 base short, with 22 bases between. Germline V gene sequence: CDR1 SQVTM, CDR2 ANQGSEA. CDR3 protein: CSVGGGGLQTSYNEQFF. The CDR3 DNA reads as TGCAGCGTGGGGGGGGGCGGATTGCAAACTTCCTACAATGAGCAGTTCTTC.

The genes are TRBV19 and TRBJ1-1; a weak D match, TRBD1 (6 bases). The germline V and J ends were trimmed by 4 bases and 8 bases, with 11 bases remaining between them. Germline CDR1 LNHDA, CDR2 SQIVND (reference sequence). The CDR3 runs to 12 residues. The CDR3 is CASSNTGSEAFF. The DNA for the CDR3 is TGTGCCAGTAGTAATACAGGGTCAGAAGCTTTCTTT.

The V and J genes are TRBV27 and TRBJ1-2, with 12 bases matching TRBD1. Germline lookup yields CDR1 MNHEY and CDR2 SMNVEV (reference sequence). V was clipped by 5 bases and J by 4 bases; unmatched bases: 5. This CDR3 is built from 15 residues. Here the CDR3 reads CASSPGQGAGYGYTF. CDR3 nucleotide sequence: TGTGCCAGCAGTCCGGGACAGGGGGCCGGCTATGGCTACACCTTC.

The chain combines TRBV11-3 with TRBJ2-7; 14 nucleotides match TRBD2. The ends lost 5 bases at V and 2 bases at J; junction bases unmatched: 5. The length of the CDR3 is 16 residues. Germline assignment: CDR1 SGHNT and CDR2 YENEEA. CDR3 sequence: CASSTGTSGRPYEQYF. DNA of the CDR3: TGTGCCAGCAGCACCGGGACTAGCGGGAGACCCTACGAGCAGTACTTC.

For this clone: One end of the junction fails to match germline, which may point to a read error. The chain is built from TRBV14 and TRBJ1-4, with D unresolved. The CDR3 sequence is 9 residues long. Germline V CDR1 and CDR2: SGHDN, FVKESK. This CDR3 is CASSQENSF. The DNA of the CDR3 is TGTGCCAGCAGCCAAGAGAACTCCTTT. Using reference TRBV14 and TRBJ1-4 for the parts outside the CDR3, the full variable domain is EAGVTQFPSHSVIEKGQTVTLRCDPISGHDNLYWYRRVMGKEIKFLLHFVKESKQDESGMPNNRFLAERTGGTYSTLKVQPAELEDSGVYFCASSQENSFGSGTQLSVL.

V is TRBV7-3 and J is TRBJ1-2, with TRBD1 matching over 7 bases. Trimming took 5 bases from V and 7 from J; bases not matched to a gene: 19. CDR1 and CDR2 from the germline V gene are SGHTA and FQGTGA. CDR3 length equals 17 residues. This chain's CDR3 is CASSRGVAGGDRGGYTF. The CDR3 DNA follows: TGTGCCAGCAGCCGAGGGGTCGCAGGGGGAGATCGGGGTGGCTACACCTTC.

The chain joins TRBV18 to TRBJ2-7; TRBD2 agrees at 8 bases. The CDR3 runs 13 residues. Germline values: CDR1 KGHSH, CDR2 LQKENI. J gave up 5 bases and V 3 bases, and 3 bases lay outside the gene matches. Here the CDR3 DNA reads TGTGCCAGCTCACCGGGACTAGAAGACGAGCAGTACTTC. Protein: CASSPGLEDEQYF.

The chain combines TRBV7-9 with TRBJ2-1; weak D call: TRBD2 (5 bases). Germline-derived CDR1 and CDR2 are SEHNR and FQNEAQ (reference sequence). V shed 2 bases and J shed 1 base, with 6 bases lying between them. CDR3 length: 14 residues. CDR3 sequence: CASSLSGSYNEQFF. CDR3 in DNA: TGTGCCAGCAGCTTAAGCGGATCCTACAATGAGCAGTTCTTC.

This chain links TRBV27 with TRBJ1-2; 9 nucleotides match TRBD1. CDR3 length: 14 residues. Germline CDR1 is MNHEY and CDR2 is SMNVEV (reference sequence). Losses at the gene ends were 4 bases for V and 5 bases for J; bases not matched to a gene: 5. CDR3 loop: CASSSSGTGYGYTF. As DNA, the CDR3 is TGTGCCAGCAGTTCGTCCGGGACAGGGTATGGCTACACCTTC.

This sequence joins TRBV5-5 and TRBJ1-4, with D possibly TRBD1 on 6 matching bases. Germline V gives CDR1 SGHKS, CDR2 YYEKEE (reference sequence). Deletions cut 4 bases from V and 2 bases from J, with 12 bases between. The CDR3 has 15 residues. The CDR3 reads CASSRAGATNEKLFF. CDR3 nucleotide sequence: TGTGCCAGCAGCAGAGCGGGGGCTACTAATGAAAAACTGTTTTTT.